One and the same sample provided the 12 T cell receptor beta chains below, sequenced in a study of T cells after yellow fever vaccination. From the 5' RACE reads, TCRdb called clonotypes with MiXCR, one entry per CDR3 protein. This sample has 100,000 to 150,000 distinct CDR3 sequences; around 9.8% occur once, and the top ten carry almost 40%. The sample was CD8+ T cells sorted from PBMCs, taken on the day of the yellow fever booster vaccination. The source is a man between 18 and 29 years old who received the YFV17D yellow fever vaccine.

This clonotype occurred a few times. The chain employs TRBV6-4 and TRBJ2-2, with 7 bases matching TRBD2. The length of the CDR3 is 16 residues. CDR1 is MRHNA and CDR2 is SNTAGT in the germline V gene. V lost 0 bases and J lost 5; bases outside the gene matches: 6. Here the CDR3 DNA reads TGTGCCAGCAGTGACTCCCCGGGACTAACGACCGGGGAGCTGTTTTTT. Translating gives CASSDSPGLTTGELFF.

This sequence joins TRBV20-1 and TRBJ2-3; D is ambiguous. Trimming left V 6 bases short and J 7 bases short, with 17 bases between. Germline CDR1 reads DFQATT; CDR2 reads SNEGSKA (reference sequence). The CDR3 covers 13 residues. The CDR3 region is CSAIGVDVNTQYF. The CDR3 nucleotides are TGCAGTGCGATCGGCGTAGACGTAAATACGCAGTATTTT.

This clonotype was picked up a small number of times. This rearrangement joins TRBV5-1 to TRBJ1-6; 11 nucleotides agree with TRBD1. The germline gives CDR1 SGHRS, CDR2 YFSETQ. J was trimmed by 10 bases and V by 8 bases; bases with no gene match: 8. The CDR3 totals 14 residues. The CDR3 DNA reads TGCGCCAGTTCCAGGACAGGGGGCCAGTCACCCCTCCACTTT. Translated, it gives CASSRTGGQSPLHF.

This clonotype has only a few counts. The V and J genes are TRBV9 and TRBJ2-2; no clear D. The CDR3 totals 14 residues. Trimming cost V 2 bases and J 5 bases, with 10 bases left between them. Germline V CDR1 and CDR2: SGDLS, YYNGEE. CDR3 in amino acids: CASSVGFGTGELFF. CDR3 DNA: TGTGCCAGCAGCGTGGGGTTTGGGACCGGGGAGCTGTTTTTT. Full variable domain (outside the CDR3, taken from reference TRBV9 and TRBJ2-2): DSGVTQTPKHLITATGQRVTLRCSPRSGDLSVYWYQQSLDQGLQFLIQYYNGEERAKGNILERFSAQQFPDLHSELNLSSLELGDSALYFCASSVGFGTGELFFGEGSRLTVL.

The chain recombines TRBV5-4 with TRBJ2-7; perhaps TRBD2 as D (7 bases). Trimming pared 4 bases from V and 1 base from J, leaving 15 bases between. CDR3 length: 15 amino acids. In germline, CDR1 is SGHNT, CDR2 YYREEE (reference sequence). The CDR3 here is CASSATGGGSYEQYV. Here the CDR3 DNA reads TGTGCCAGCAGCGCGACGGGGGGCGGGTCCTACGAGCAGTACGTC.

This clonotype was seen a handful of times. This chain joins TRBV12-5 and TRBJ2-1, with D hard to call. Germline-derived CDR1 and CDR2 are LGHNT and FRNRAP. This CDR3 has 15 residues. V was shortened by 0 bases and J by 7 bases, with 13 bases between the two germline ends. The CDR3: CASGLVLLSPNEQFF. The CDR3 DNA sequence: TGTGCTAGTGGTTTGGTACTCCTCTCCCCGAATGAGCAGTTCTTC.

The CDR3 DNA reads as TGTGCCAGCAGCTTATATGGGGGAACCTACGAGCAGTACGTC. Translating gives CASSLYGGTYEQYV. The V and J genes are TRBV7-6 and TRBJ2-7; D tentatively reads TRBD1 or TRBD2 (5 bases each). Germline assignment: CDR1 SGHVS and CDR2 FNYEAQ. CDR3 size: 14 residues. V was clipped by 2 bases and J by 2 bases, with 10 bases between them.

This clonotype was picked up a small number of times. The chain couples TRBV4-2 to TRBJ2-2; 7 nucleotides match TRBD1. J lost 2 bases, V lost 4 bases, and 4 bases had no gene match. The length of the CDR3 is 15 residues. Per germline, CDR1 LGHNA and CDR2 YNFKEQ. The CDR3 DNA follows: TGTGCCAGCAGCCCTAGACAGGGAAACACCGGGGAGCTGTTTTTT. This codes for CASSPRQGNTGELFF.

Only a few counts were recorded for this clonotype. V and J are TRBV6-2 or TRBV6-3 and TRBJ2-1; 10 bases match TRBD2. Per germline, CDR1 MNHEY and CDR2 SVGEGT. V lost 8 bases to trimming and J lost 4 bases; unmatched junction nucleotides: 11. The length of the CDR3 is 16 residues. Here the CDR3 DNA reads TGTGCCAGCCAGACACACAAACTAGCGGGATACAATGAGCAGTTCTTC. Residues: CASQTHKLAGYNEQFF.

A few counts support this clonotype. The rearrangement uses TRBV7-6 and TRBJ2-7; D ambiguous. Trimming took off 4 bases at V and 2 bases at J, with 9 bases between the two ends. The CDR3 is made up of 13 amino acids. CDR1 is SGHVS and CDR2 is FNYEAQ in the germline V gene. The CDR3 region has the DNA TGTGCCAGCAGCTCCGGGCTCACCTACGAGCAGTACTTC. It is translated as CASSSGLTYEQYF.

This clonotype was observed many times. This chain uses TRBV6-2 or TRBV6-3 with TRBJ2-1; TRBD2 matches 9 bases. The CDR3 runs 13 residues. After removal of 6 bases from V and 3 bases from J, the junction contained 0 bases not matched to a gene. Germline CDR1 is MNHEY and CDR2 is SVGEGT. CDR3 nucleotide sequence: TGTGCCAGCAGAGCGGGGGGCTACAATGAGCAGTTCTTC. Translating it yields CASRAGGYNEQFF.

V and J are TRBV12-3 or TRBV12-4 and TRBJ1-5; D is ambiguous. The CDR3 spans 12 residues. Trimming took off 8 bases at V and 4 bases at J, with 9 bases between the two ends. The CDR3: CASGETNQPQHF. The CDR3 coding sequence is TGTGCCAGCGGCGAAACGAATCAGCCCCAGCATTTT.